The clone carrying this T cell receptor beta chain has a single count. Its antigen remains unidentified. These data originate in a study of graft-versus-host responses after intestinal transplantation. Study details: After anti-thymocyte globulin induction, recipients took tacrolimus and steroids for three to four years. Broader study findings: Early declines in HvG clones that occurred post-transplant were associated with peak circulating GvH clone levels. Marrow from the recipient contained GvH clones, some of which had appeared first in ileum or blood.

Sequencing was performed with immunoSEQ multiplex PCR; in TCRdb, only in-frame clones are kept and a portion is missing. The sample carries about 25,000 clones, around 94% recorded once. This material consisted of PBMCs, taken 30 days after intestinal transplant. The receptor comes from a human patient who received an intestinal transplant, so some T cells may come from the graft donor.

DNA for the CDR3: TGTGCCAGCAGCGAGGCGCGGGGGAGCACAGATACGCAGTATTTT. This encodes CASSEARGSTDTQYF. The chain combines TRBV6-5 with TRBJ2-3; 7 bases align to TRBD2. CDR1 and CDR2 from the germline V gene are MNHEY and SVGAGI. The CDR3 is 15 amino acids. The ends lost 6 bases at V and 0 bases at J; junction bases unmatched: 6.